This T cell receptor (beta chain) was identified during a study of type 1 regulatory T cells. About the study: An in vitro protocol generated T-allo10, a Tr1-enriched, alloantigen-specific CD4 T cell product.

The V gene end was trimmed by 3 bases and the J gene end by 6 bases; junction bases not matched to a gene: 5. Germline V lookup: CDR1 MGHDK, CDR2 SYGVNS. The CDR3 is 16 amino acids. TCRdb re-analysed the reads in MiXCR, keeping a single row per CDR3 protein. The sample records 60,000 to 80,000 distinct CDR3 sequences, about three fifths being singletons. On this clonotype: Its target is not known.

The graft donor-derived T-allo10 cells reportedly recognize host alloantigens, are anergic, and suppress alloantigen-specifically. Sample: cultured T cells, either the whole culture or a sorted T cell fraction (not recorded which). Regarding subset: Tr1-enriched cell product generated in vitro against host alloantigens. The chain has TRBV25-1 and TRBJ2-1; 13 bases fit TRBD2. The sequence was obtained from a human donor in good health. The CDR3 nucleotides read TGTGCCAGCAGTGATCCCGGGACTAGCGGGGCCAATGAGCAGTTCTTC. Protein: CASSDPGTSGANEQFF.